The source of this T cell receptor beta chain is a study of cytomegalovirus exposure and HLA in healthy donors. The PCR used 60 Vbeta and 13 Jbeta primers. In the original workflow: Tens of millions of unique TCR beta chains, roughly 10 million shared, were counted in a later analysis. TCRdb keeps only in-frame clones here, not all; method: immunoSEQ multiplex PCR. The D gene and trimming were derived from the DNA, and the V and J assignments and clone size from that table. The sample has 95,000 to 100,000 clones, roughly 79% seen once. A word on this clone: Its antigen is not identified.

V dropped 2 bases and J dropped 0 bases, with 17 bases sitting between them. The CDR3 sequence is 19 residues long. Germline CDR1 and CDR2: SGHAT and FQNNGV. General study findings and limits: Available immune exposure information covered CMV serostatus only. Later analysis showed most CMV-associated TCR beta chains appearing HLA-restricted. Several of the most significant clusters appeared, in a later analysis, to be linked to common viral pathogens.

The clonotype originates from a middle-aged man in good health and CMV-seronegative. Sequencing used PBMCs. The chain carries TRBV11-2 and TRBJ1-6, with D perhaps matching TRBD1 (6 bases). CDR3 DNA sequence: TGTGCCAGCAGCTTATCGGGACAATGGAAAAGCTCCTATAATTCACCCCTCCACTTT. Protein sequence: CASSLSGQWKSSYNSPLHF. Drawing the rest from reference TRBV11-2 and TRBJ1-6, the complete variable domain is EAGVAQSPRYKIIEKRQSVAFWCNPISGHATLYWYQQILGQGPKLLIQFQNNGVVDDSQLPKDRFSAERLKGVDSTLKIQPAKLEDSAVYLCASSLSGQWKSSYNSPLHFGNGTRLTVT.